This note documents a single TCR beta chain sequence. Its antigen remains unknown. TCRdb processed the 5' RACE reads anew with MiXCR; each CDR3 protein has one entry. The top ten hold about an eighth of the sample, which has roughly 550,000 distinct CDR3 sequences, 20% seen once. Germline values: CDR1 ENHRY, CDR2 SYGVKD. Trimming left V 0 bases short and J 2 bases short, with 11 bases between. This CDR3 is 15 amino acids long. The sample originates from a study of T-cell memory formation after mild COVID-19. Findings and limits, study-wide: The appearance of some responding clones in pre-infection memory suggested that cross-reactive memory joined. Day 37-peaking second-wave clones had unconfirmed SARS-CoV-2 specificity.

The receptor comes from an adult woman who had mild COVID-19 (a few samples of this study predate the infection). Cell type and time point are not known. The source material was PBMCs or a T cell subset sorted from them (not recorded which). The chain couples TRBV10-3 to TRBJ2-7; the D gene is possibly TRBD2 (6 bases). The CDR3: CAISESGGETYEQYF. The DNA for the CDR3 is TGTGCCATCAGTGAGTCTGGAGGGGAGACCTACGAGCAGTACTTC.